Shown below are 22 T cell receptor beta chains from a single sample sequenced in a study of blood T cell repertoires in COVID-19. This table comes from immunoSEQ multiplex PCR, and its TCRdb copy is limited to in-frame clones, with some not included. The sample holds more than 200,000 clones, 75% to 95% seen once. Material for sequencing was PBMCs or T cells enriched from blood (not recorded which). The receptor source for this set is a woman aged 18 to 35 who had recovered from COVID-19.

This rearrangement joins TRBV6-4 to TRBJ2-3; D perhaps matches TRBD2 (6 bases). The CDR3 consists of 15 residues. V was pared by 3 bases and J by 5 bases, with 15 bases between. Germline CDR1 and CDR2: MRHNA and SNTAGT. CDR3 region: CASSESGDEVDTQYF. The DNA for the CDR3 is TGTGCCAGCAGTGAGTCGGGGGACGAGGTAGATACGCAGTATTTT.

J is TRBJ1-4 and V is TRBV12-3 or TRBV12-4; 8 bases match TRBD1. J was trimmed by 6 bases and V by 5 bases; bases with no gene match: 2. This CDR3 is built from 13 residues. The DNA of the CDR3 is TGTGCCAGCAGTGGACAGGGAGATGAAAAACTGTTTTTT. Its protein product is CASSGQGDEKLFF.

The chain combines TRBV19 with TRBJ1-5, with D perhaps matching TRBD1 (6 bases). Trimming took off 7 bases at V and 6 bases at J, with 22 bases between the two ends. CDR3 length: 16 amino acids. Germline values: CDR1 LNHDA, CDR2 SQIVND (reference sequence). The CDR3 bases are TGTGCCAGTACCTCACAGGGAGCGGGGGCTTCTCAGCCCCAGCATTTT. Encoded protein: CASTSQGAGASQPQHF. The full variable domain, its missing parts supplied by reference TRBV19 and TRBJ1-5, is DGGITQSPKYLFRKEGQNVTLSCEQNLNHDAMYWYRQDPGQGLRLIYYSQIVNDFQKGDIAEGYSVSREKKESFPLTVTSAQKNPTAFYLCASTSQGAGASQPQHFGDGTRLSIL.

The chain couples TRBV7-6 to TRBJ2-1; D might be TRBD2 (6 bases). V was clipped by 7 bases and J by 6 bases, with 16 bases between them. This CDR3 spans 14 amino acids. Per the germline V gene, CDR1 is SGHVS and CDR2 is FNYEAQ. CDR3 residues: CASISTLGGNEQFF. The CDR3 DNA reads TGTGCCAGCATCTCTACCTTGGGGGGCAATGAGCAGTTCTTC.

A word on this clone: Within the sample, other DNA sequences also encode this same CDR3. J is TRBJ1-4 and V is TRBV24-1, with 9 bases matching TRBD1. Germline trimming cut 2 bases from V and 8 bases from J; bases unmatched to any gene: 5. This CDR3 contains 15 residues. Germline assignment: CDR1 KGHDR and CDR2 SFDVKD. The CDR3 is CATSDSGTGNEKLFF. The CDR3, as DNA: TGTGCCACCAGTGATTCCGGGACAGGGAACGAAAAACTGTTTTTT.

V gene TRBV7-6 combines with J gene TRBJ2-6, with D perhaps matching TRBD1 (6 bases). This CDR3 is 15 amino acids long. Germline V CDR1 and CDR2: SGHVS, FNYEAQ. Deletions cut 4 bases from V and 2 bases from J, with 9 bases between. DNA for the CDR3: TGTGCCAGCAGCTACGCAGGGGCTGGGGCCAACGTCCTGACTTTC. Amino acid sequence: CASSYAGAGANVLTF.

The chain links TRBV28 to TRBJ2-1; 7 nucleotides line up with TRBD1. The germline V gene encodes CDR1 MDHEN and CDR2 SYDVKM. The CDR3 loop spans 15 amino acids. J gave up 4 bases and V 2 bases, and 5 bases lay outside the gene matches. CDR3 protein: CASSLRGQLYNEQFF. The CDR3 nucleotides read TGTGCCAGCAGTTTACGGGGACAGCTGTACAATGAGCAGTTCTTC. Full variable domain (remainder filled in from reference TRBV28 and TRBJ2-1): DVKVTQSSRYLVKRTGEKVFLECVQDMDHENMFWYRQDPGLGLRLIYFSYDVKMKEKGDIPEGYSVSREKKERFSLILESASTNQTSMYLCASSLRGQLYNEQFFGPGTRLTVL.

The chain carries TRBV7-8 and TRBJ2-2; TRBD2 aligns across 9 bases. Germline trimming cut 0 bases from V and 6 bases from J; bases unmatched to any gene: 5. CDR3 length equals 16 residues. Germline V lookup: CDR1 SGHVS, CDR2 FQNEAQ. In nucleotides, the CDR3 is TGTGCCAGCAGCTTAGCGAGGACTAGCGCGCCCGGGGAGCTGTTTTTT. Residues: CASSLARTSAPGELFF. Together with reference TRBV7-8 and TRBJ2-2, the CDR3 gives the full variable domain: GAGVSQSPRYKVAKRGQDVALRCDPISGHVSLFWYQQALGQGPEFLTYFQNEAQLDKSGLPSDRFFAERPEGSVSTLKIQRTQQEDSAVYLCASSLARTSAPGELFFGEGSRLTVL.

J is TRBJ1-1 and V is TRBV12-3 or TRBV12-4, with D unresolved. V lost 8 bases, J lost 0 bases, and 10 bases lay in between. The CDR3 has 13 residues. For the CDR3, the DNA is TGTGCCAGCGGTGGGCCGTTGAACACTGAAGCTTTCTTT. This sequence encodes CASGGPLNTEAFF.

The chain joins TRBV9 to TRBJ2-1; TRBD2 might be the D (7 bases). V was cut by 3 bases and J by 7 bases, with 17 bases left in between. Germline CDR1 is SGDLS and CDR2 is YYNGEE. The CDR3 has 15 residues. The DNA of the CDR3 is TGTGCCAGCAGCGCGAGCCGGGGGGCGGTTAATGAGCAGTTCTTC. This encodes CASSASRGAVNEQFF. Complete variable domain (other parts from reference TRBV9 and TRBJ2-1): DSGVTQTPKHLITATGQRVTLRCSPRSGDLSVYWYQQSLDQGLQFLIQYYNGEERAKGNILERFSAQQFPDLHSELNLSSLELGDSALYFCASSASRGAVNEQFFGPGTRLTVL.

This chain uses TRBV7-9 with TRBJ1-1, with a tentative D call TRBD1 (6 bases). Trimming cost V 6 bases and J 3 bases, with 17 bases left between them. CDR1 and CDR2 from the germline V gene are SEHNR and FQNEAQ (reference sequence). This CDR3 region has 15 residues. CDR3 residues: CASSQQGLRYTEAFF. In nucleotides, the CDR3 is TGTGCCAGCAGTCAACAGGGTCTGAGGTACACTGAAGCTTTCTTT. Full variable domain (rest looked up from reference TRBV7-9 and TRBJ1-1): DTGVSQNPRHKITKRGQNVTFRCDPISEHNRLYWYRQTLGQGPEFLTYFQNEAQLEKSRLLSDRFSAERPKGSFSTLEIQRTEQGDSAMYLCASSQQGLRYTEAFFGQGTRLTVV.

The chain recombines TRBV11-2 with TRBJ2-1, with D perhaps matching TRBD2 (6 bases). The V gene lost 4 bases and the J gene lost 5 bases, with 18 bases spanning the gap. Germline CDR1 is SGHAT and CDR2 is FQNNGV. This CDR3 region has 16 residues. The CDR3 nucleotides read TGTGCCAGCAGCTCAGGAAGGGGTAGCGGCGACAATGAGCAGTTCTTC. This sequence encodes CASSSGRGSGDNEQFF.

This clone was observed a single time. The rearrangement links TRBV5-6 to TRBJ1-5; 9 nucleotides agree with TRBD1. This CDR3 comprises 14 residues. J gave up 5 bases and V 3 bases, and 3 bases lay outside the gene matches. Germline CDR1 and CDR2: SGHDT and YYEEEE. The CDR3 nucleotides are TGTGCCAGCAGCTCCGGGACAGGGTATCAGCCCCAGCATTTT. This sequence encodes CASSSGTGYQPQHF.

V gene TRBV28 combines with J gene TRBJ2-3; 8 bases map to TRBD1. In germline, CDR1 is MDHEN, CDR2 SYDVKM. The CDR3 sequence is 16 residues long. V shed 5 bases and J 2 bases; nucleotides not matched to a gene: 9. In DNA, the CDR3 is TGTGCCAGCAGTGGCGGGACAGGACAATTCACAGATACGCAGTATTTT. Translating it yields CASSGGTGQFTDTQYF. Complete variable domain (other parts from reference TRBV28 and TRBJ2-3): DVKVTQSSRYLVKRTGEKVFLECVQDMDHENMFWYRQDPGLGLRLIYFSYDVKMKEKGDIPEGYSVSREKKERFSLILESASTNQTSMYLCASSGGTGQFTDTQYFGPGTRLTVL.

The J gene is TRBJ1-2, the V gene TRBV27; D remains ambiguous. This CDR3 comprises 10 residues. Between the trimmed V and J ends, which lost 2 bases and 10 bases, there was a span of 5 bases. Germline CDR1 MNHEY, CDR2 SMNVEV (reference sequence). This CDR3 is CASSLDYYTF. The DNA of the CDR3 is TGTGCCAGCAGTTTAGACTACTACACCTTC.

The CDR3 sequence is CASSLAGVRVDGYTF. DNA of the CDR3: TGTGCCAGCAGCTTAGCGGGAGTTAGGGTCGATGGCTACACCTTC. The rearrangement uses TRBV7-9 and TRBJ1-2; no clear D gene. Trimming shortened V by 0 bases and J by 6 bases, and 14 bases separated the two germline ends. CDR3 size: 15 residues. The germline CDR1 and CDR2 sequences are SEHNR and FQNEAQ (reference sequence).

This clone was observed a single time. The J gene is TRBJ1-1, the V gene TRBV7-9, with a tentative D call TRBD1 (5 bases). This CDR3 is 15 amino acids long. Germline V gene sequence: CDR1 SEHNR, CDR2 FQNEAQ (reference sequence). V was pared by 6 bases and J by 5 bases, with 19 bases between. CDR3 residues: CASSQAGQGWTEAFF. The CDR3 nucleotides are TGTGCCAGCAGTCAAGCGGGGCAGGGATGGACTGAAGCTTTCTTT.

The rearrangement uses TRBV6-5 and TRBJ2-2, with a possible D match to TRBD1 (5 bases). The CDR3 is made up of 14 amino acids. The germline CDR1 and CDR2 sequences are MNHEY and SVGAGI. Trimming took 6 bases from V and 3 from J, leaving 11 bases between them. The CDR3 DNA reads as TGTGCCAGCAGCCGACCAGGGTACACCGGGGAGCTGTTTTTT. Its translation: CASSRPGYTGELFF.

The V call is TRBV27, the J call TRBJ1-2, with no clear D. Germline lookup yields CDR1 MNHEY and CDR2 SMNVEV (reference sequence). V lost 7 bases and J lost 6, with 15 bases in between. The CDR3 length is 13 residues. CDR3 in amino acids: CASKRAASDGYTF. The CDR3 nucleotides are TGTGCCAGCAAGCGGGCCGCTTCCGATGGCTACACCTTC.

In this sample, this clone turned up once. The V gene is TRBV3-1 (or the pseudogene TRBV3-2), the J gene TRBJ1-5; D is uncertain. V gave up 0 bases and J gave up 6 bases, with 12 bases separating them. Looked up from germline, CDR1 is LGHDT and CDR2 is YNNKEL (reference sequence). The CDR3 sequence is 15 residues long. CDR3 nucleotides: TGTGCCAGCAGCCAAGATGGTCCGGGGAGTCAGCCCCAGCATTTT. It encodes CASSQDGPGSQPQHF.

The chain is built from TRBV12-3 or TRBV12-4 and TRBJ1-4; 9 bases align to TRBD1. V lost 6 bases and J lost 8; bases outside the gene matches: 4. The CDR3 consists of 13 residues. The DNA of the CDR3 is TGTGCCAGCAGCGGGACAGGGTCGGAAAAACTGTTTTTT. Its protein is CASSGTGSEKLFF.

The chain is built from TRBV18 and TRBJ1-6; no definite D call. Trimming removed 6 bases from V and 2 bases from J, with 11 bases in between. The CDR3 has 15 residues. CDR1 and CDR2 from the germline V gene are KGHSH and LQKENI. The CDR3 sequence is CASSETAAYNSPLHF. CDR3 in DNA: TGTGCCAGCTCCGAGACGGCGGCCTATAATTCACCCCTCCACTTT.